These 15 T cell receptor beta chains came from one sample sequenced in a study of blood T cell repertoires in COVID-19. Clones were read by immunoSEQ multiplex PCR, and TCRdb kept only the in-frame ones, dropping some. Here the sample spans about 50,000 clones, about 83% being singletons. The sequenced sample was peripheral blood. All receptors come from a woman aged 55-75 years with acute or convalescent COVID-19.

V usage is TRBV19 and J usage is TRBJ1-4; TRBD1 matches at 7 bases. Unmatched junction bases numbered 9, after V lost 6 bases and J lost 8 bases. Germline loops: CDR1 LNHDA, CDR2 SQIVND (reference sequence). This CDR3 is built from 14 residues. In nucleotides, the CDR3 is TGTGCCAGTAGCCGGGGACAGAGCTCCGAAAAACTGTTTTTT. As protein: CASSRGQSSEKLFF.

The V gene is TRBV5-6, the J gene TRBJ1-1; D gene uncertain. Trimming stripped 4 bases from V and 6 bases from J, with 19 bases between. The length of the CDR3 is 15 residues. Germline values: CDR1 SGHDT, CDR2 YYEEEE. The DNA for the CDR3 is TGTGCCAGCAGCCCGGAGGTCGGGATAGGCGCTGAAGCTTTCTTT. It specifies CASSPEVGIGAEAFF.

This clone was observed once. The rearrangement joins TRBV29-1 to TRBJ2-3; 9 nucleotides match TRBD2. J gave up 1 base and V 3 bases, and 8 bases lay outside the gene matches. Germline V gives CDR1 SQVTM, CDR2 ANQGSEA. This CDR3 comprises 16 residues. The CDR3 is CSVETVAGVGTDTQYF. In DNA, the CDR3 is TGCAGCGTTGAGACCGTAGCGGGAGTTGGCACAGATACGCAGTATTTT.

The chain joins TRBV6-4 to TRBJ2-1; TRBD2 matches at 11 bases. V lost 2 bases to trimming and J lost 6 bases; unmatched junction nucleotides: 0. Germline-derived CDR1 and CDR2 are MRHNA and SNTAGT. This CDR3 is built from 14 residues. CDR3 amino acids: CASSDTSGGNEQFF. The DNA of the CDR3 is TGTGCCAGCAGTGACACTAGCGGGGGCAATGAGCAGTTCTTC.

This rearrangement joins TRBV4-1 to TRBJ1-6; 7 bases align to TRBD1. CDR1 is MGHRA, CDR2 YSYEKL, per germline. This CDR3 comprises 16 residues. J was trimmed by 7 bases and V by 5 bases; bases with no gene match: 11. The CDR3 is CASSSQEGAVNSPLHF. DNA of the CDR3: TGCGCCAGCAGCTCCCAAGAGGGGGCAGTGAATTCACCCCTCCACTTT.

V and J are TRBV7-7 and TRBJ2-1, with a tentative D call TRBD2 (5 bases). V lost 5 bases, J lost 1 base, and 18 bases lay in between. Looked up from germline, CDR1 is SSHAT and CDR2 is FNYEAQ (reference sequence). There are 17 residues in the CDR3. The CDR3 spells CASSPIRLGSSYNEQFF. The CDR3 region has the DNA TGTGCCAGCAGCCCCATCCGGCTGGGGAGTTCCTACAATGAGCAGTTCTTC.

The V and J genes are TRBV5-1 and TRBJ2-7; 8 nucleotides line up with TRBD2. Unmatched junction bases numbered 5, after V lost 1 base and J lost 2 bases. The CDR3 is 15 amino acids. Germline CDR1 and CDR2: SGHRS and YFSETQ. The CDR3 region has the DNA TGCGCCAGCAGCTTGAAAGCGGGAGATACCTACGAGCAGTACTTC. This encodes CASSLKAGDTYEQYF.

The rearrangement joins TRBV7-2 to TRBJ2-2; 7 bases are shared with TRBD2. The CDR3 extends over 14 amino acids. CDR1 is SGHTA, CDR2 FQGNSA, per germline. The ends lost 4 bases at V and 6 bases at J; junction bases unmatched: 5. Here the CDR3 reads CASSSGLDSGELFF. CDR3 nucleotides: TGTGCCAGCAGCTCCGGACTAGACTCCGGGGAGCTGTTTTTT.

DNA of the CDR3: TGCGCCAGCAGCCTAGGACAGTTCACTGAAGCTTTCTTT. This translates into CASSLGQFTEAFF. The chain combines TRBV5-1 with TRBJ1-1; possibly TRBD1 for D (6 bases). The CDR3 has 13 residues. The V end was cut by 4 bases, the J end by 4 bases, with 11 bases between. From germline, CDR1 is SGHRS and CDR2 YFSETQ.

This clone was seen a handful of times. The chain has TRBV18 and TRBJ2-1; TRBD2 matches 7 bases. V shed 1 base and J 5 bases; nucleotides not matched to a gene: 5. The CDR3 is 15 residues long. Germline CDR1 and CDR2: KGHSH and LQKENI. CDR3 in amino acids: CASSPLSSGDNEQFF. In nucleotides, the CDR3 is TGTGCCAGCTCACCACTCTCTAGCGGAGACAATGAGCAGTTCTTC.

CDR3 DNA: TGTGCCAGCAGCCAAGGACAGGGAGGTACGCAGTATTTT. Translation: CASSQGQGGTQYF. The J gene is TRBJ2-3, the V gene TRBV3-1 (or the pseudogene TRBV3-2), with D tentatively TRBD1 (7 bases). Germline V CDR1 and CDR2: LGHDT, YNNKEL (reference sequence). The CDR3 length is 13 residues. Trimming shortened V by 1 base and J by 8 bases, and 10 bases separated the two germline ends.

The chain uses TRBV19 and TRBJ2-7, with a tentative D call TRBD2 (6 bases). This CDR3 contains 13 residues. Trimming took 6 bases from V and 2 from J, leaving 11 bases between them. Germline values: CDR1 LNHDA, CDR2 SQIVND (reference sequence). Here the CDR3 reads CASSVGGAYEQYF. Written as DNA, the CDR3 is TGTGCCAGTAGCGTCGGGGGAGCCTACGAGCAGTACTTC.

The V call is TRBV29-1, the J call TRBJ1-1; no clear D gene. Germline lookup yields CDR1 SQVTM and CDR2 ANQGSEA. V was cut by 7 bases and J by 2 bases, with 5 bases left in between. CDR3 size: 10 residues. The CDR3 sequence: CSGQNTEAFF. The DNA of the CDR3 is TGCAGCGGACAAAACACTGAAGCTTTCTTT.

This sequence joins TRBV27 and TRBJ1-5; D is possibly TRBD1 (6 bases). CDR1 MNHEY and CDR2 SMNVEV come from the germline V gene (reference sequence). This CDR3 spans 15 amino acids. Trimming pared 5 bases from V and 8 bases from J, leaving 19 bases between. The CDR3 reads CASSPGQPMTKPQHF. The CDR3 region has the DNA TGTGCCAGCAGTCCCGGACAGCCCATGACTAAGCCCCAGCATTTT.

In its sample, this clone ranks as medium-sized. J is TRBJ1-2 and V is TRBV23-1, with 8 bases matching TRBD1. TRBV23-1 is noted as an ORF with a role that remains uncertain. V shed 0 bases, J shed 5 bases, and the junction held 20 bases outside the gene matches. This CDR3 is 20 amino acids long. CDR3 in amino acids: CASSQSWHGLTGANPYGYTF. The CDR3, as DNA: TGCGCCAGCAGTCAATCGTGGCATGGACTGACAGGGGCCAACCCATATGGCTACACCTTC.